This T cell receptor (beta chain) was sequenced during a study of OX40 agonist ivuxolimab in advanced cancers. On the study more broadly: Partial responses were achieved by three patients, of whom one had hepatocellular carcinoma and two had cutaneous melanoma. Study findings and constraints: At doses 0.1 to 3.0 mg/kg, CD4+ and CD8+ clones expanded.

TCRdb keeps only in-frame clones here, not all; method: immunoSEQ multiplex PCR. The table records about 91,000 clones, roughly 80% of them present only once. Concerning this clone itself: As yet, its antigen is unknown.

The investigators sampled blood at baseline, at cycle 4 day 1, and at cycle 7 day 1. Germline values: CDR1 MNHEY, CDR2 SMNVEV (reference sequence). V was clipped by 1 base and J by 3 bases; unmatched bases: 25. This CDR3 spans 23 amino acids. The J gene is TRBJ1-5, the V gene TRBV27, with 9 bases lining up with TRBD1. The TCR sequence derives from an adult with an advanced solid tumor such as melanoma, head and neck, liver or kidney cancer. The sample here was CD4+ or CD8+ T cells sorted from blood, taken in a trial of the OX40 agonist ivuxolimab. The CDR3 reads CASSLFRPTRDRIQGADNQPQHF. CDR3 sequence (DNA): TGTGCCAGCAGTTTATTTAGGCCGACCAGAGACCGCATACAGGGGGCGGACAATCAGCCCCAGCATTTT.